What follows describes a single T cell receptor (beta chain). Antigen: not known. This specimen belongs to a study of cytomegalovirus exposure and HLA in healthy donors. Turning to the study itself: The platform used for the 120 or so validation repertoires matched that of the roughly 700 first-cohort repertoires, a later analysis reported. Whole-study results and caveats: Usually a TCR sequence was rare, but some public TCRs were found in many donors. Researchers counted around 150 TCR beta chains as cytomegalovirus-associated.

A roughly 120-subject validation cohort, separate from the approximately 670-subject first cohort, supplied the donors. The CDR3 is 16 residues long. The V and J ends lost 3 bases and 4 bases, in that order; junction bases with no gene match: 6. Germline-derived CDR1 and CDR2 are SGDLS and YYNGEE. Sequencing used immunoSEQ multiplex PCR; TCRdb keeps in-frame clones, though not all of them. The sample yields 100,000 to 150,000 clones, roughly 95% seen once. The chain has TRBV9 and TRBJ2-3; TRBD2 aligns across 12 bases. This receptor was identified in a young man in good health and CMV-seronegative. Sequenced: PBMCs. The DNA of the CDR3 is TGTGCCAGCAGCGCCGGGACTAGCGGGCCCCCAGATACGCAGTATTTT. Residues: CASSAGTSGPPDTQYF.